The 14 T cell receptor beta chains reported below all come from one sample, sequenced in a study of blood T cell repertoires in COVID-19. The protocol was immunoSEQ multiplex PCR, while the TCRdb copy is restricted to in-frame clones and leaves out a portion. The data contain under 65,000 clones, more than 75% of them singletons. The specimen sequenced was peripheral blood. The receptors derive from a woman aged 55-75 years with acute or convalescent COVID-19.

This chain uses TRBV12-5 with TRBJ2-3; D is unclear. The germline V gene encodes CDR1 LGHNT and CDR2 FRNRAP. Trimming left V 6 bases short and J 2 bases short, with 15 bases between. The CDR3 extends over 15 amino acids. CDR3 nucleotides: TGTGCTAGTGGGTTCTATGGCAGGAACACAGATACGCAGTATTTT. Its protein product is CASGFYGRNTDTQYF.

The chain links TRBV30 to TRBJ1-4; D is ambiguous. Germline loops: CDR1 GTSNPN, CDR2 SVGIG (reference sequence). Trimming left V 4 bases short and J 2 bases short, with 8 bases between. The length of the CDR3 is 13 residues. DNA for the CDR3: TGTGCCTGGACGCGGAGGACTAATGAAAAACTGTTTTTT. This codes for CAWTRRTNEKLFF. The complete variable domain, with remaining parts taken from reference TRBV30 and TRBJ1-4, reads SQTIHQWPATLVQPVGSPLSLECTVEGTSNPNLYWYRQAAGRGLQLLFYSVGIGQISSEVPQNLSASRPQDRQFILSSKKLLLSDSGFYLCAWTRRTNEKLFFGSGTQLSVL.

The rearrangement links TRBV6-6 to TRBJ2-7; no clear D. Germline CDR1 is MNHNY and CDR2 is SVGAGI (reference sequence). This CDR3 has 13 residues. Trimming stripped 2 bases from V and 6 bases from J, with 11 bases between. CDR3 sequence: CASSYGRTFEQYF. The CDR3 DNA is TGTGCCAGCAGTTACGGCAGAACCTTCGAGCAGTACTTC.

V and J are TRBV18 and TRBJ2-3, with 9 nucleotides matching TRBD1. Looked up from germline, CDR1 is KGHSH and CDR2 is LQKENI. The length of the CDR3 is 18 residues. Losses at the gene ends were 2 bases for V and 2 bases for J; bases not matched to a gene: 11. CDR3 sequence: CASSPVWGTGTDTDTQYF. The DNA for the CDR3 is TGTGCCAGCTCACCAGTCTGGGGGACAGGGACGGACACAGATACGCAGTATTTT. The entire variable domain, with the rest obtained from reference TRBV18 and TRBJ2-3, is as follows: NAGVMQNPRHLVRRRGQEARLRCSPMKGHSHVYWYRQLPEEGLKFMVYLQKENIIDESGMPKERFSAEFPKEGPSILRIQQVVRGDSAAYFCASSPVWGTGTDTDTQYFGPGTRLTVL.

The rearrangement uses TRBV24-1 and TRBJ2-1; D is ambiguous. Trimming removed 6 bases from V and 8 bases from J, with 7 bases in between. CDR3 length: 11 amino acids. Germline assignment: CDR1 KGHDR and CDR2 SFDVKD. Here the CDR3 reads CATSHTDEQFF. CDR3 sequence (DNA): TGTGCCACCAGTCATACGGATGAGCAGTTCTTC.

The V call is TRBV29-1, the J call TRBJ1-2, with 7 bases lining up with TRBD1. There are 12 residues in the CDR3. V was clipped by 4 bases and J by 6 bases; unmatched bases: 5. Germline CDR1 reads SQVTM; CDR2 reads ANQGSEA. DNA for the CDR3: TGCAGCGTTGGAAAGGGGGCGAATGGCTACACCTTC. Translated, it gives CSVGKGANGYTF. Full variable domain (remainder filled in from reference TRBV29-1 and TRBJ1-2): SAVISQKPSRDICQRGTSLTIQCQVDSQVTMMFWYRQQPGQSLTLIATANQGSEATYESGFVIDKFPISRPNLTFSTLTVSNMSPEDSSIYLCSVGKGANGYTFGSGTRLTVV.

V gene TRBV7-8 combines with J gene TRBJ1-4; a weak D match, TRBD1 (5 bases). From germline, CDR1 is SGHVS and CDR2 FQNEAQ. V was cut by 7 bases and J by 0 bases, with 12 bases left in between. CDR3 length equals 15 residues. CDR3 bases: TGTGCCAGCACCATAGGAGGGGCAACTAATGAAAAACTGTTTTTT. Protein product: CASTIGGATNEKLFF.

This chain uses TRBV5-6 with TRBJ2-3; 10 bases line up with TRBD1. This CDR3 has 15 residues. The ends lost 3 bases at V and 6 bases at J; junction bases unmatched: 7. CDR1 and CDR2 (germline): SGHDT, YYEEEE. CDR3 region: CASSSGTGVGDTQYF. DNA for the CDR3: TGTGCCAGCAGCTCCGGGACAGGGGTTGGGGATACGCAGTATTTT.

The chain joins TRBV2 to TRBJ1-2, with D unclear. The germline CDR1 and CDR2 sequences are SNHLY and FYNNEI. The CDR3 has 12 residues. With 7 bases removed from V and 1 base from J, the gap between germline ends came to 7 bases. DNA of the CDR3: TGTGCCAGCACTCTCCTTAACTATGGCTACACCTTC. Translating gives CASTLLNYGYTF.

This clone appeared a single time. This chain links TRBV5-5 with TRBJ1-5, with a possible D match to TRBD1 (5 bases). Per germline, CDR1 SGHKS and CDR2 YYEKEE (reference sequence). This CDR3 has 14 residues. The ends were cut back, 4 bases at V and 4 bases at J, with 12 bases in the middle. The CDR3 reads CASSLQGRNQPQHF. CDR3 nucleotide sequence: TGTGCCAGCAGCCTTCAGGGTCGAAATCAGCCCCAGCATTTT.

This chain uses TRBV11-1 with TRBJ2-4; TRBD2 aligns across 10 bases. V was clipped by 2 bases and J by 15 bases; unmatched bases: 16. This CDR3 is 16 amino acids long. In germline, CDR1 is SGHAT, CDR2 FQDESV (reference sequence). CDR3 loop: CASSLRIPSGGGRRYF. Here the CDR3 DNA reads TGTGCCAGCAGCTTACGAATCCCAAGCGGGGGGGGTCGGCGGTACTTC.

V and J are TRBV6-1 and TRBJ1-1, with a possible D match to TRBD1 (6 bases). The CDR3 has 14 amino acids. V lost 0 bases and J lost 7, with 12 bases in between. Germline CDR1 and CDR2: MNHNS and SASEGT. DNA for the CDR3: TGTGCCAGCAGTGAAGCTGGGGGCGAGGATGAAGCTTTCTTT. Its protein product is CASSEAGGEDEAFF.

The J gene is TRBJ1-2, the V gene TRBV19; D gene uncertain. CDR3 length equals 12 residues. From germline, CDR1 is LNHDA and CDR2 SQIVND (reference sequence). V was cut by 5 bases and J by 8 bases, with 12 bases left in between. As DNA, the CDR3 is TGTGCCAGTAGTTTCCGATCGGAGGGCTACACCTTC. Protein sequence: CASSFRSEGYTF. Drawing the rest from reference TRBV19 and TRBJ1-2, the complete variable domain is DGGITQSPKYLFRKEGQNVTLSCEQNLNHDAMYWYRQDPGQGLRLIYYSQIVNDFQKGDIAEGYSVSREKKESFPLTVTSAQKNPTAFYLCASSFRSEGYTFGSGTRLTVV.

The chain joins TRBV6-6 to TRBJ1-3, with D possibly matching TRBD1 (5 bases). CDR3 length: 15 amino acids. The V and J ends lost 2 bases and 1 base respectively, with 9 bases between them. The germline V gene has CDR1 MNHNY and CDR2 SVGAGI (reference sequence). CDR3 loop: CASSYDGASGNTIYF. CDR3 coding DNA: TGTGCCAGCAGTTACGATGGGGCGTCTGGAAACACCATATATTTT.